The next 22 T cell receptor beta chains were all read from a single sample in a study of T cell repertoires in cytomegalovirus infection. What these receptors recognize is not known. In TCRdb, the reads were re-called with MiXCR into one record per CDR3 protein. Of about 85,000 distinct CDR3 sequences in the sample, around half were seen once. The sample here was CD8+ T cells from cultured PBMCs, taken from culture after CMV antigen stimulation. The receptors were sampled from a human donor in good health (CMV status not recorded). Some clones in this sample may be carry-over from other donors' samples.

This clonotype has just a few counts. The V call is TRBV6-2 or TRBV6-3, the J call TRBJ1-6, with D tentatively TRBD1 (5 bases). In germline, CDR1 is MNHEY, CDR2 SVGEGT. Trimming pared 4 bases from V and 6 bases from J, leaving 16 bases between. CDR3 length: 16 residues. In DNA, the CDR3 is TGTGCCAGCAGTTCCGCTTCTCGGGGCTCTAATTCACCCCTCCACTTT. Translating gives CASSSASRGSNSPLHF.

The chain recombines TRBV5-6 with TRBJ2-1; 7 bases match TRBD1. With V trimmed by 3 bases and J by 6 bases, 0 bases remained unmatched. Germline CDR1 reads SGHDT; CDR2 reads YYEEEE. CDR3 length: 12 amino acids. The CDR3 nucleotides are TGTGCCAGCAGCTCAGGGGGCAATGAGCAGTTCTTC. As protein: CASSSGGNEQFF.

The chain couples TRBV27 to TRBJ1-1; 7 bases match TRBD1. Germline lookup yields CDR1 MNHEY and CDR2 SMNVEV (reference sequence). The V segment lost 0 bases and the J segment 4 bases; nucleotides outside the gene matches: 2. The CDR3 runs to 14 residues. CDR3 coding DNA: TGTGCCAGCAGTTTATCGGCAGGGGGCACTGAAGCTTTCTTT. It specifies CASSLSAGGTEAFF.

Details on this clonotype: Its ends do not fully match the called genes, so a read error is possible. The CDR3 region is CASSLVGQGIEQFF. DNA for the CDR3: TGCGCCAGCAGCTTGGTCGGACAGGGGATTGAGCAGTTCTTC. The V and J genes are TRBV13 and TRBJ2-1, with 9 bases fitting TRBD1. Germline V gene lookup returns CDR1 PRHDT and CDR2 FYEKMQ (reference sequence). The length of the CDR3 is 14 residues.

This chain connects TRBV6-5 to TRBJ1-1; D gene unclear. CDR3 size: 14 residues. With 6 bases removed from V and 4 bases from J, the gap between germline ends came to 15 bases. CDR1 and CDR2 from the germline V gene are MNHEY and SVGAGI. The DNA of the CDR3 is TGTGCCAGCAGCCCCACTCCGGAGGGCACTGAAGCTTTCTTT. Translating it yields CASSPTPEGTEAFF.

The chain combines TRBV7-8 with TRBJ1-5; D is undetermined. Trimming left V 1 base short and J 7 bases short, with 14 bases between. The CDR3 extends over 15 amino acids. Per the germline V gene, CDR1 is SGHVS and CDR2 is FQNEAQ. The CDR3 is CASSLELGGEQPQHF. The CDR3 nucleotides read TGTGCCAGCAGCTTAGAACTGGGTGGAGAGCAGCCCCAGCATTTT.

The chain employs TRBV7-2 and TRBJ2-1, with 8 bases aligning to TRBD2. The CDR3 sequence is 16 residues long. J was trimmed by 4 bases and V by 1 base; bases with no gene match: 6. Germline-derived CDR1 and CDR2 are SGHTA and FQGNSA. In DNA form, the CDR3 reads TGTGCCAGCAGCTTAGATCTAGCGGGCATATACAATGAGCAGTTCTTC. This sequence encodes CASSLDLAGIYNEQFF.

This clonotype came up a few times. The DNA for the CDR3 is TGCGCCAGCAGCCAAAGGACAGGGATCGAGCAGTACTTC. Translated, it gives CASSQRTGIEQYF. J is TRBJ2-7 and V is TRBV4-1, with 8 bases lining up with TRBD1. The CDR3 length is 13 residues. Per germline, CDR1 MGHRA and CDR2 YSYEKL. V shed 2 bases and J 6 bases; nucleotides not matched to a gene: 3.

This sequence joins TRBV6-5 and TRBJ2-6; D is perhaps TRBD1 or TRBD2 (5 bases each). This CDR3 comprises 17 residues. Germline V lookup: CDR1 MNHEY, CDR2 SVGAGI. The ends were cut back, 8 bases at V and 1 base at J, with 18 bases in the middle. CDR3 in DNA: TGTGCCAGCCTGGGATGGGGGAGTGGTTCTGGGGCCAACGTCCTGACTTTC. This encodes CASLGWGSGSGANVLTF.

This clonotype was recorded a few times. The rearrangement uses TRBV7-4 and TRBJ1-2, with TRBD1 as a possible D gene (6 bases). The CDR3 totals 16 residues. The V end was cut by 2 bases, the J end by 8 bases, with 21 bases between. Looked up from germline, CDR1 is SGHVT and CDR2 is SQSDAQ. CDR3 in amino acids: CASSLSSSGNREGYTF. The CDR3, as DNA: TGTGCCAGCAGCTTATCTTCCTCTGGGAACAGGGAGGGCTACACCTTC.

This clonotype was picked up one time. The chain employs TRBV19 and TRBJ2-1; D ambiguous. Looked up from germline, CDR1 is LNHDA and CDR2 is SQIVND (reference sequence). With 7 bases removed from V and 9 bases from J, the gap between germline ends came to 16 bases. The CDR3 length is 13 residues. Here the CDR3 DNA reads TGTGCCAGTACCGACTCCACCCTGGGTGAGCAGTTCTTC. Amino acid sequence: CASTDSTLGEQFF.

V is TRBV7-9 and J is TRBJ2-7; D uncertain. The length of the CDR3 is 15 residues. Trimming removed 7 bases at V and 3 bases at J, with 19 bases between. Germline V gives CDR1 SEHNR, CDR2 FQNEAQ (reference sequence). CDR3 in amino acids: CASTPFTGSSYEQYF. CDR3 DNA sequence: TGTGCCAGCACCCCTTTCACCGGGTCGAGCTACGAGCAGTACTTC.

The V gene is TRBV28, the J gene TRBJ2-1; 10 bases map to TRBD1. With V trimmed by 7 bases and J by 7 bases, 7 bases remained unmatched. This CDR3 has 14 amino acids. The germline gives CDR1 MDHEN, CDR2 SYDVKM. CDR3 loop: CASIRDRGMNEQFF. The CDR3 region has the DNA TGTGCCAGCATCAGGGACAGGGGTATGAATGAGCAGTTCTTC. The full variable domain, completed using reference TRBV28 and TRBJ2-1, is DVKVTQSSRYLVKRTGEKVFLECVQDMDHENMFWYRQDPGLGLRLIYFSYDVKMKEKGDIPEGYSVSREKKERFSLILESASTNQTSMYLCASIRDRGMNEQFFGPGTRLTVL.

On this clonotype itself: Since a much larger clone is just one base distant, this may be a read error. J is TRBJ2-2 and V is TRBV7-8, with D perhaps TRBD1 or TRBD2 (5 bases each). CDR1 SGHVS and CDR2 FQNEAQ come from the germline V gene. The CDR3 runs to 14 residues. CDR3 nucleotides: TGTGCCAGCAGCTTGACAGCGAACACCGGGGAGCTGATTTTT. Translating gives CASSLTANTGELIF.

This clonotype was seen a few times. This sequence joins TRBV19 and TRBJ2-7; 8 nucleotides match TRBD1. CDR1 and CDR2 from the germline V gene are LNHDA and SQIVND (reference sequence). This CDR3 is 16 amino acids long. The V and J ends lost 2 bases and 3 bases, in that order; junction bases with no gene match: 9. CDR3 loop: CASSISPAGGHYEQYF. The CDR3 DNA reads TGTGCCAGTAGTATATCCCCCGCAGGGGGCCACTACGAGCAGTACTTC.

The J gene is TRBJ2-3, the V gene TRBV5-1, with a tentative D call TRBD2 (6 bases). This CDR3 is 14 amino acids long. Per the germline V gene, CDR1 is SGHRS and CDR2 is YFSETQ. The V and J ends lost 2 bases and 2 bases respectively, with 9 bases between them. CDR3 nucleotides: TGCGCCAGCAGCTTCCGGGACTTCACAGATACGCAGTATTTT. It translates to CASSFRDFTDTQYF. The entire variable domain, with the rest obtained from reference TRBV5-1 and TRBJ2-3, is as follows: KAGVTQTPRYLIKTRGQQVTLSCSPISGHRSVSWYQQTPGQGLQFLFEYFSETQRNKGNFPGRFSGRQFSNSRSEMNVSTLELGDSALYLCASSFRDFTDTQYFGPGTRLTVL.

The V call is TRBV28, the J call TRBJ1-5; D is perhaps TRBD1 (5 bases). The CDR3 is 14 residues long. The germline V gene encodes CDR1 MDHEN and CDR2 SYDVKM. Trimming stripped 2 bases from V and 7 bases from J, with 12 bases between. CDR3 in amino acids: CASSLVGSGQPQHF. The DNA for the CDR3 is TGTGCCAGCAGTTTAGTGGGATCAGGGCAGCCCCAGCATTTT.

This clonotype was counted a single time. V and J are TRBV27 and TRBJ2-1; no clear D. Trimming shortened V by 0 bases and J by 5 bases, and 8 bases separated the two germline ends. CDR3 size: 14 residues. CDR1 and CDR2 from the germline V gene are MNHEY and SMNVEV (reference sequence). The CDR3 nucleotides read TGTGCCAGCAGTTTATCGATAATCAACAATGAGCAGTTCTTC. Its protein product is CASSLSIINNEQFF.

This clonotype was picked up one time. The rearrangement joins TRBV7-3 to TRBJ2-3; D perhaps matches TRBD1 (6 bases). CDR3 length: 16 amino acids. Germline-derived CDR1 and CDR2 are SGHTA and FQGTGA. Trimming removed 5 bases at V and 1 base at J, with 16 bases between. CDR3 in amino acids: CASSQGLEEGTDTQYF. The CDR3, as DNA: TGTGCCAGCAGCCAGGGGTTGGAGGAAGGCACAGATACGCAGTATTTT.

The gene calls are TRBV6-1 and TRBJ1-5, with TRBD1 as a possible D gene (5 bases). This CDR3 has 15 residues. The V end lost 10 bases, the J end lost 3 bases, and 19 bases lay between the germline ends. Germline CDR1 is MNHNS and CDR2 is SASEGT. CDR3 DNA: TGTGCCATCAATCTCCGGGACGGGATCAATCAGCCCCAGCATTTT. Its protein product is CAINLRDGINQPQHF.

There are a few counts of this clonotype. The chain is built from TRBV27 and TRBJ2-7; D is possibly TRBD2 (6 bases). V gave up 2 bases and J gave up 3 bases, with 14 bases separating them. Germline loops: CDR1 MNHEY, CDR2 SMNVEV (reference sequence). The CDR3 is made up of 15 amino acids. The CDR3, as DNA: TGTGCCAGCAGTTTAGGAACGGGAGCCTACTACGAGCAGTACTTC. Its protein is CASSLGTGAYYEQYF.

V gene TRBV6-1 combines with J gene TRBJ2-5; possible D gene TRBD1, 6 bases. Germline CDR1 reads MNHNS; CDR2 reads SASEGT. The CDR3 has 15 amino acids. V dropped 1 base and J dropped 5 bases, with 14 bases sitting between them. The CDR3 spells CASSEEDSSGETQYF. The CDR3 nucleotides are TGTGCCAGCAGTGAAGAGGACAGCTCGGGGGAGACCCAGTACTTC.